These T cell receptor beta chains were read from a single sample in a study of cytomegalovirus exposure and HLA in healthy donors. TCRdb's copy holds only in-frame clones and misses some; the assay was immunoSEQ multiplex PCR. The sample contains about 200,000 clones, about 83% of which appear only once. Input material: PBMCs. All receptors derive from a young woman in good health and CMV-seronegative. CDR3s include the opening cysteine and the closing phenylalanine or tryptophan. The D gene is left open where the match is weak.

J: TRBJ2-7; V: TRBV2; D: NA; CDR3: CASILPGLSSYEQYF; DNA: TGTGCCAGCATTCTTCCAGGGTTAAGCTCCTACGAGCAGTACTTC
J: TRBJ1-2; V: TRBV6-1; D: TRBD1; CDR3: CASSETGQGYGYTF; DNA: TGTGCCAGCAGTGAAACAGGACAGGGGTATGGCTACACCTTC
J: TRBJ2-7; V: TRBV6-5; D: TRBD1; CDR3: CASSYKGTGDREQYF; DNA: TGTGCCAGCAGTTACAAGGGGACAGGGGATCGGGAGCAGTACTTC
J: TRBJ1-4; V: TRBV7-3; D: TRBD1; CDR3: CASSLTGATNEKLFF; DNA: TGTGCCAGCAGTCTGACAGGGGCAACTAATGAAAAACTGTTTTTT
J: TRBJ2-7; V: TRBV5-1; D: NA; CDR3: CASSYGQGGGSYEQYF; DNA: TGCGCCAGCAGCTACGGACAGGGAGGGGGATCCTACGAGCAGTACTTC
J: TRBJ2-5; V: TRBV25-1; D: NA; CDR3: CASSEWESGLQETQYF; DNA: TGTGCCAGCAGTGAATGGGAAAGCGGCCTACAAGAGACCCAGTACTTC
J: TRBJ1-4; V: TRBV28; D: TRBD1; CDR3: CASSAGTGGLLLGEKLFF; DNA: TGTGCCAGCAGTGCCGGGACAGGAGGCCTTTTGCTCGGTGAAAAACTGTTTTTT
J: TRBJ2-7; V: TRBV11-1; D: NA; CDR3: CASSLAMASWYEQYF; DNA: TGTGCCAGCAGCTTAGCAATGGCTAGCTGGTACGAGCAGTACTTC
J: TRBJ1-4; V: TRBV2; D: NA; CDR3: CASAWGATNEKLFF; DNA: TGTGCCAGCGCCTGGGGAGCAACTAATGAAAAACTGTTTTTT
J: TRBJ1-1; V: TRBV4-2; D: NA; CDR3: CASSHSGTQEAFF; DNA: TGTGCCAGCAGCCACTCCGGGACACAGGAAGCTTTCTTT
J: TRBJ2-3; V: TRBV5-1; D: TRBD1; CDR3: CASSVPDRGVRIDTQYF; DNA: TGCGCCAGCAGCGTACCGGACAGGGGCGTTCGTATAGATACGCAGTATTTT
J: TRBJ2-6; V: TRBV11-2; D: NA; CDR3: CASRSDRPFSGANVLTF; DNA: TGTGCCAGCAGGTCCGACAGGCCTTTCTCTGGGGCCAACGTCCTGACTTTC
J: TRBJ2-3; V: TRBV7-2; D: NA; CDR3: CASSFRDSKDTQYF; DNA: TGTGCCAGCAGCTTCCGGGATAGCAAAGATACGCAGTATTTT
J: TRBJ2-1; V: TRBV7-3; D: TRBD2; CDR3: CASSSETSGGLEFF; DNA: TGTGCCAGCAGCTCAGAGACTAGCGGGGGCCTCGAGTTCTTC
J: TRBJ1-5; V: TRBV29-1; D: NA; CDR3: CSVGGQPNQPQHF; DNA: TGCAGCGTTGGCGGACAGCCAAATCAGCCCCAGCATTTT